This T cell receptor (beta chain) was observed in a study of Ad26.COV2.S vaccination and SARS-CoV-2 variants. The data were produced by immunoSEQ multiplex PCR, yet TCRdb's version contains in-frame clones alone and is incomplete. The data show about 440,000 clones, around nine tenths seen once. As to treatment: about 20 received Ad26.COV2.S at low or high dose, single or two shots; roughly 5 received placebo; per-sample allocation not given. The investigators took samples on day 63 after the first vaccine or placebo injection. The donor's status was that of an adult aged 18-55 years in Boston. V lost 1 base to trimming and J lost 5 bases, with 9 bases between them. CDR1 is LGHNA and CDR2 is YSLEER in the germline V gene. The CDR3 has 14 residues.

The clonotype originates from a person between 18 and 59 years old who received the Ad26.COV2.S COVID-19 vaccine or a placebo. Sequences were derived from peripheral blood, sampled in a trial of Ad26.COV2.S vaccine versus placebo. The chain carries TRBV4-3 and TRBJ1-5; D unresolved. As DNA, the CDR3 is TGCGCCAGCAGCCAAGGACCCCAGGATCAGCCCCAGCATTTT. Translated, it gives CASSQGPQDQPQHF.